These 22 T cell receptor beta chains originate from one sample sequenced in a study of prognosis after radiotherapy for stage I lung cancer. Genomic DNA was subjected to two-round multiplex PCR for amplification of TCR beta CDR3. With primers specific to each TRBV and TRBJ gene, the first-round PCR was performed. MiXCR, applied by TCRdb to the multiplex PCR reads, yields one record per CDR3 protein. The table shows nearly 35,000 distinct CDR3 sequences, with under 40% occurring only once. Sequences were derived from PBMCs, sampled before or after stereotactic body radiation therapy (not recorded which). Source of these receptors: a donor over 45 with non-small cell lung cancer.

This clonotype was detected many times. The chain links TRBV5-1 to TRBJ1-3; D might be TRBD1 (5 bases). This CDR3 spans 14 amino acids. The V gene lost 0 bases and the J gene lost 4 bases, with 8 bases spanning the gap. Germline V CDR1 and CDR2: SGHRS, YFSETQ. CDR3 nucleotide sequence: TGCGCCAGCAGCTTGGCAGGGTACGGAAACACCATATATTTT. Protein sequence: CASSLAGYGNTIYF.

The rearrangement uses TRBV2 and TRBJ2-1; TRBD2 might be the D (6 bases). Germline V CDR1 and CDR2: SNHLY, FYNNEI. With 4 bases removed from V and 10 bases from J, the gap between germline ends came to 11 bases. CDR3 size: 12 residues. The CDR3 here is CASSAGGGEQFF. CDR3 nucleotides: TGTGCCAGCAGTGCCGGGGGTGGGGAGCAGTTCTTC.

This clonotype was observed at least ten times. The V call is TRBV5-1, the J call TRBJ2-1, with 7 bases fitting TRBD2. This CDR3 comprises 16 residues. The germline V gene encodes CDR1 SGHRS and CDR2 YFSETQ. Losses at the gene ends were 1 base for V and 2 bases for J; bases not matched to a gene: 6. The chain's CDR3 is CASSLNGGGAYNEQFF. As DNA, the CDR3 is TGCGCCAGCAGCTTGAATGGCGGGGGAGCCTACAATGAGCAGTTCTTC. Based on the CDR3 plus reference TRBV5-1 and TRBJ2-1, the full variable domain is KAGVTQTPRYLIKTRGQQVTLSCSPISGHRSVSWYQQTPGQGLQFLFEYFSETQRNKGNFPGRFSGRQFSNSRSEMNVSTLELGDSALYLCASSLNGGGAYNEQFFGPGTRLTVL.

At least ten counts were recorded for this clonotype. This chain joins TRBV7-9 and TRBJ2-7; TRBD1 matches 8 bases. After removal of 5 bases from V and 1 base from J, the junction contained 4 bases not matched to a gene. In germline, CDR1 is SEHNR, CDR2 FQNEAQ (reference sequence). This CDR3 is built from 14 residues. CDR3 sequence: CASSEDRGSYEQYF. The CDR3 DNA is TGTGCCAGCAGCGAAGACAGGGGATCCTACGAGCAGTACTTC.

This clonotype has a handful of counts. CDR3 DNA: TGTGCCAGCAGGGAGACAGGGGGCGCGAACACCGGGGAGCTGTTTTTT. This codes for CASRETGGANTGELFF. V is TRBV27 and J is TRBJ2-2; 10 nucleotides line up with TRBD1. The germline V gene has CDR1 MNHEY and CDR2 SMNVEV (reference sequence). CDR3 length: 16 residues. V lost 6 bases to trimming and J lost 0 bases; unmatched junction nucleotides: 4.

This clonotype was observed at least ten times. The chain links TRBV12-3 or TRBV12-4 to TRBJ1-5; TRBD1 might be the D (6 bases). The length of the CDR3 is 15 residues. Trimming left V 4 bases short and J 3 bases short, with 13 bases between. CDR3 region: CASSSLRQDNQPQHF. CDR3 nucleotide sequence: TGTGCCAGCAGTTCCTTAAGACAGGACAATCAGCCCCAGCATTTT.

This clonotype was seen repeatedly, ten times or more. This sequence joins TRBV11-2 and TRBJ2-5, with a possible D match to TRBD2 (6 bases). From germline, CDR1 is SGHAT and CDR2 FQNNGV. The CDR3 totals 15 residues. Between the trimmed V and J ends, which lost 0 bases and 1 base, there was a span of 9 bases. The CDR3 is CASSLEAGRQETQYF. The DNA for the CDR3 is TGTGCCAGCAGCTTAGAGGCGGGACGCCAAGAGACCCAGTACTTC.

This clonotype was observed at least ten times. The chain carries TRBV3-1 and TRBJ1-6; no reliable D call. V shed 4 bases and J shed 7 bases, with 11 bases lying between them. The CDR3 contains 14 residues. Germline V gene data show CDR1 as LGHDT and CDR2 as YNNKEL (reference sequence). DNA of the CDR3: TGTGCCAGCAGCCTCAGGAGTCAAAATTCACCCCTCCACTTT. This sequence encodes CASSLRSQNSPLHF.

The table lists this clonotype with a few counts. The rearrangement links TRBV28 to TRBJ1-2; D perhaps matches TRBD1 (6 bases). Germline V gene sequence: CDR1 MDHEN, CDR2 SYDVKM. The CDR3 runs to 14 residues. V was cut by 5 bases and J by 7 bases, with 17 bases left in between. The CDR3 coding sequence is TGTGCCAGCAGTAGAGGGGGACACTCTATTGGCTACACCTTC. It translates to CASSRGGHSIGYTF.

This clonotype was picked up one time. One junction end does not reproduce the germline sequence, and a read error may be involved. J is TRBJ2-3 and V is TRBV5-4; D gene ambiguous. The germline V gene has CDR1 SGHNT and CDR2 YYREEE (reference sequence). The CDR3 is made up of 14 amino acids. Written as DNA, the CDR3 is TGTGCCAGCAGCTTGGTTGCGAACACAGATACGAAGTATTTT. Its translation: CASSLVANTDTKYF.

This clonotype has ten or more counts. This rearrangement joins TRBV19 to TRBJ1-3; D gene unclear. CDR1 and CDR2 from the germline V gene are LNHDA and SQIVND (reference sequence). This CDR3 is built from 15 residues. V lost 2 bases to trimming and J lost 0 bases, with 8 bases between them. This CDR3 reads CASSIRASSGNTIYF. CDR3 coding DNA: TGTGCCAGTAGTATACGGGCCAGCTCTGGAAACACCATATATTTT. Based on the CDR3 plus reference TRBV19 and TRBJ1-3, the full variable domain is DGGITQSPKYLFRKEGQNVTLSCEQNLNHDAMYWYRQDPGQGLRLIYYSQIVNDFQKGDIAEGYSVSREKKESFPLTVTSAQKNPTAFYLCASSIRASSGNTIYFGEGSWLTVV.

V is TRBV12-3 or TRBV12-4 and J is TRBJ1-5; no reliable D call. CDR3 length: 14 residues. Trimming shortened V by 7 bases and J by 4 bases, and 14 bases separated the two germline ends. The CDR3 region has the DNA TGTGCCAGCACTAGGACGGGCGGGAATCAGCCCCAGCATTTT. The encoded protein is CASTRTGGNQPQHF.

The sample holds many counts of this clonotype. The genes are TRBV19 and TRBJ2-7, with no clear D. V was shortened by 6 bases and J by 5 bases, with 14 bases between the two germline ends. CDR3 length: 13 residues. Germline CDR1 and CDR2: LNHDA and SQIVND (reference sequence). CDR3: CASSPRRSHEQYF. Here the CDR3 DNA reads TGTGCCAGTAGCCCTAGGCGGTCACACGAGCAGTACTTC.

This clonotype was seen ten or more times. The V call is TRBV7-9, the J call TRBJ2-1, with 9 bases aligning to TRBD2. The length of the CDR3 is 18 residues. The J segment lost 2 bases and the V segment lost 2 bases, leaving 10 bases of the junction unmatched. CDR1 is SEHNR, CDR2 FQNEAQ, per germline (reference sequence). CDR3 DNA sequence: TGTGCCAGCAGCTTAAACCTAATAGCGGGAGTAGCCTACAATGAGCAGTTCTTC. Translation gives CASSLNLIAGVAYNEQFF.

This clonotype was seen repeatedly, ten times or more. J is TRBJ2-1 and V is TRBV20-1; 9 nucleotides agree with TRBD2. V shed 5 bases, J shed 6 bases, and the junction held 2 bases outside the gene matches. The CDR3 is 12 residues long. The germline V gene encodes CDR1 DFQATT and CDR2 SNEGSKA (reference sequence). The CDR3 protein is CSAASGANEQFF. CDR3 sequence (DNA): TGCAGTGCTGCTAGCGGGGCCAATGAGCAGTTCTTC.

This clonotype occurred many times. V and J are TRBV6-5 and TRBJ1-3, with D perhaps matching TRBD1 (5 bases). The V end lost 2 bases, the J end lost 0 bases, and 11 bases lay between the germline ends. Per germline, CDR1 MNHEY and CDR2 SVGAGI. This CDR3 comprises 16 residues. CDR3 protein: CASSYGGGSSGNTIYF. In DNA form, the CDR3 reads TGTGCCAGCAGTTACGGGGGGGGAAGCTCTGGAAACACCATATATTTT.

Notes on this clonotype: A much more abundant neighbour one base away suggests this may be a read error. The chain combines TRBV9 with TRBJ2-5, with D possibly TRBD2 on 5 matching bases. The CDR3 runs 13 residues. CDR1 and CDR2 (germline): SGDLS, YYNGEE. Trimming shortened V by 2 bases and J by 12 bases, and 17 bases separated the two germline ends. CDR3 sequence reads: CASSVAPAGIKYF. The CDR3 region has the DNA TGTGCCAGCAGCGTTGCGCCCGCGGGCATTAAGTACTTC.

Details on this clonotype: A much larger clone lies a single base off, so this may be a read error. The CDR3 DNA sequence: TGTGCCAGCAGTTACGTTTTGGCCGGGAGAGACTCCCATGGCTACACCTTC. This translates into CASSYVLAGRDSHGYTF. V usage is TRBV6-2 or TRBV6-3 and J usage is TRBJ1-2; D is undetermined. Germline V gives CDR1 MNHEY, CDR2 SVGEGT. The CDR3 is made up of 17 amino acids. Trimming removed 2 bases from V and 6 bases from J, with 22 bases in between.

With respect to this clonotype: A much larger clone lies a single base off, so this may be a read error. The chain recombines TRBV11-2 with TRBJ2-7; TRBD1 might be the D (5 bases). The CDR3 consists of 15 residues. CDR1 SGHAT and CDR2 FQNNGV come from the germline V gene. The CDR3 region has the DNA TGCGCCAGCAGCCGTACAGGTTCTCTGTTCGACGAGCAGCACTTC. Residues: CASSRTGSLFDEQHF.

This clonotype was counted at least ten times. The chain links TRBV10-3 to TRBJ2-7; tentative D call: TRBD2 (5 bases). This CDR3 spans 15 amino acids. V was shortened by 3 bases and J by 0 bases, with 12 bases between the two germline ends. Per the germline V gene, CDR1 is ENHRY and CDR2 is SYGVKD. The CDR3 DNA is TGTGCCATCAGTGATACTAGGGCGCTCTCCTACGAGCAGTACTTC. It codes for CAISDTRALSYEQYF.

This clonotype qualifies as medium-sized. V gene TRBV5-1 combines with J gene TRBJ2-7; D is unclear. Per the germline V gene, CDR1 is SGHRS and CDR2 is YFSETQ. V lost 0 bases and J lost 5, with 3 bases in between. The CDR3 runs to 11 residues. The CDR3 spells CASSLGHEQYF. Here the CDR3 DNA reads TGCGCCAGCAGCTTGGGCCACGAGCAGTACTTC.

This clonotype has at least ten counts. The chain joins TRBV4-1 to TRBJ2-1, with 8 nucleotides matching TRBD2. CDR1 and CDR2 (germline): MGHRA, YSYEKL. Germline trimming cut 1 base from V and 5 bases from J; bases unmatched to any gene: 4. This CDR3 comprises 15 residues. CDR3 sequence: CASSQVTSDDNEQFF. The CDR3 bases are TGCGCCAGCAGCCAAGTGACTAGCGACGACAATGAGCAGTTCTTC.